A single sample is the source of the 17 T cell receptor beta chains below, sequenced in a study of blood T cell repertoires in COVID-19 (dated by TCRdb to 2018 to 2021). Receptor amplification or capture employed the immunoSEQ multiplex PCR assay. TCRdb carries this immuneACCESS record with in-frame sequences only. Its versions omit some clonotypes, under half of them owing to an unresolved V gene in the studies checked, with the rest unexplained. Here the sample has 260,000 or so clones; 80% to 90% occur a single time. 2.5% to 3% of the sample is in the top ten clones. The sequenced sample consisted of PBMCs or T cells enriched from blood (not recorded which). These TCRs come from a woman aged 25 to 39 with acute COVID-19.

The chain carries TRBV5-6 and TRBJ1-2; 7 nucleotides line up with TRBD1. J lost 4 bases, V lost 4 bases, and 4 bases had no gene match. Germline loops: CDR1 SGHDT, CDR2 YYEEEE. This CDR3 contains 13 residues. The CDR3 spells CASSIGTVYGYTF. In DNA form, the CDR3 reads TGTGCCAGCAGCATCGGGACAGTCTATGGCTACACCTTC. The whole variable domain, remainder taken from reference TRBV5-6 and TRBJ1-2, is DAGVTQSPTHLIKTRGQQVTLRCSPKSGHDTVSWYQQALGQGPQFIFQYYEEEERQRGNFPDRFSGHQFPNYSSELNVNALLLGDSALYLCASSIGTVYGYTFGSGTRLTVV.

The CDR3 DNA follows: TGTGCCAGCAGTGTACCGACAGGGGAGGATTCACCCCTCCACTTT. It is translated as CASSVPTGEDSPLHF. This chain links TRBV28 with TRBJ1-6; 8 positions match TRBD1. V lost 5 bases to trimming and J lost 8 bases; unmatched junction nucleotides: 8. The CDR3 consists of 15 residues. The germline V gene has CDR1 MDHEN and CDR2 SYDVKM.

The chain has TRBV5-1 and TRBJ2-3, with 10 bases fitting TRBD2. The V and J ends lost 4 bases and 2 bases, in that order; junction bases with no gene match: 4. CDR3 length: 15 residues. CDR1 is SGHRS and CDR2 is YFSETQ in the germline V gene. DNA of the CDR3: TGCGCCAGCAGCCGGACTAGCGGTAACACAGATACGCAGTATTTT. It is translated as CASSRTSGNTDTQYF.

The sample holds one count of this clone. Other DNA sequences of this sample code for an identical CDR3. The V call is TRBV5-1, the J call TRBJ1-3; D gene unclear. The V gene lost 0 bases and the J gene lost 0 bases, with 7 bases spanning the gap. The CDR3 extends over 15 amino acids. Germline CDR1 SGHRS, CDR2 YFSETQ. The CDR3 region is CASSLGGFSGNTIYF. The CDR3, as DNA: TGCGCCAGCAGCTTGGGCGGATTCTCTGGAAACACCATATATTTT.

CDR3 sequence: CASSPPGQGHGYTF. In DNA, the CDR3 is TGTGCCAGCAGCCCCCCGGGACAGGGTCATGGCTACACCTTC. The J gene is TRBJ1-2, the V gene TRBV7-6; 9 nucleotides match TRBD1. After removal of 5 bases from V and 6 bases from J, the junction contained 7 bases not matched to a gene. Germline CDR1 is SGHVS and CDR2 is FNYEAQ. The CDR3 has 14 amino acids.

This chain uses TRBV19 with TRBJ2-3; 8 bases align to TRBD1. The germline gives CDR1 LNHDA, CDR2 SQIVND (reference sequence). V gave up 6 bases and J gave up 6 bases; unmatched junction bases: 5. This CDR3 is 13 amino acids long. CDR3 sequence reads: CASSPTGGDTQYF. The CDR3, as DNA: TGTGCCAGTAGCCCTACAGGGGGTGATACGCAGTATTTT. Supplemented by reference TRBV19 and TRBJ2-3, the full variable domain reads DGGITQSPKYLFRKEGQNVTLSCEQNLNHDAMYWYRQDPGQGLRLIYYSQIVNDFQKGDIAEGYSVSREKKESFPLTVTSAQKNPTAFYLCASSPTGGDTQYFGPGTRLTVL.

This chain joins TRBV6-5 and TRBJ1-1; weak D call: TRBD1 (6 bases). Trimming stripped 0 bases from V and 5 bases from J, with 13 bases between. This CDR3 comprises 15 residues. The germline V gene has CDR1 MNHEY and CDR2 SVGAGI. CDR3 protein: CASSYSQQGKTEAFF. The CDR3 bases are TGTGCCAGCAGTTACTCCCAACAGGGAAAGACTGAAGCTTTCTTT.

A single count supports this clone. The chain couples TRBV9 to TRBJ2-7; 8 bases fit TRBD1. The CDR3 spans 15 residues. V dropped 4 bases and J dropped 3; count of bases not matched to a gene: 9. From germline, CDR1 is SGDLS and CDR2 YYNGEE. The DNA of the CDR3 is TGTGCCAGCAGCCCTGGGACAGGATTCCTCTACGAGCAGTACTTC. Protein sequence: CASSPGTGFLYEQYF.

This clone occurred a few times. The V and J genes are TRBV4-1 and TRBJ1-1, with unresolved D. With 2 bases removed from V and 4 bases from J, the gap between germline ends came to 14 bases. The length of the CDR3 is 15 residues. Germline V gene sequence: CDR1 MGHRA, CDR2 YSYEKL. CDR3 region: CASSQIPGILTEAFF. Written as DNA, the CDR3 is TGCGCCAGCAGCCAAATCCCGGGAATTCTCACTGAAGCTTTCTTT.

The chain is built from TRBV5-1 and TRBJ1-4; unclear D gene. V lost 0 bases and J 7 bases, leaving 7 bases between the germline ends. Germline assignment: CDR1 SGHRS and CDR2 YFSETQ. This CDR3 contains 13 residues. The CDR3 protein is CASSLGIREKLFF. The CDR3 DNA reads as TGCGCCAGCAGCTTGGGTATTCGTGAAAAACTGTTTTTT. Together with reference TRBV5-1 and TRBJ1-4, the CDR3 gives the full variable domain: KAGVTQTPRYLIKTRGQQVTLSCSPISGHRSVSWYQQTPGQGLQFLFEYFSETQRNKGNFPGRFSGRQFSNSRSEMNVSTLELGDSALYLCASSLGIREKLFFGSGTQLSVL.

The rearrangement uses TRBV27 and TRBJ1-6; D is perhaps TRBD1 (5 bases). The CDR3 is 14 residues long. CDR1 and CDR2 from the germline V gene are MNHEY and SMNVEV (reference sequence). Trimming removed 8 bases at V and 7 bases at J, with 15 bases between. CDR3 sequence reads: CASGRDSLNSPLHF. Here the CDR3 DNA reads TGTGCCAGCGGGCGAGACAGCCTAAATTCACCCCTCCACTTT.

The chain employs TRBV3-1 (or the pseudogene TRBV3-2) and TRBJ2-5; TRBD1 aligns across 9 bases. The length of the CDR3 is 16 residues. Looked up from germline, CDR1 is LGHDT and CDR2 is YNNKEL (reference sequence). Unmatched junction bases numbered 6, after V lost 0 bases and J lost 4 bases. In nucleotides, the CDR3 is TGTGCCAGCAGCCAAGACCGGGACAGGGTGGTAGAGACCCAGTACTTC. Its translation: CASSQDRDRVVETQYF.

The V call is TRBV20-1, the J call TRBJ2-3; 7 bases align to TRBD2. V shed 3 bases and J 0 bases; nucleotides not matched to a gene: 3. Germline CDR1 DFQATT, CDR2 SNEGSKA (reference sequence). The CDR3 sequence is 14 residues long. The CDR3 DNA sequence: TGCAGTGCTAGTTGGGAGGGGAGCACAGATACGCAGTATTTT. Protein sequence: CSASWEGSTDTQYF.

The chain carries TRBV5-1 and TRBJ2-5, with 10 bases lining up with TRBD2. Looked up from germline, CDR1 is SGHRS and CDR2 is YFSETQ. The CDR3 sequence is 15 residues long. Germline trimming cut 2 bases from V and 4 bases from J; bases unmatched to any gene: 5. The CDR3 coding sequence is TGCGCCAGCAGCTTAGGTCTAGCGGGGGCAGAGACCCAGTACTTC. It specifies CASSLGLAGAETQYF.

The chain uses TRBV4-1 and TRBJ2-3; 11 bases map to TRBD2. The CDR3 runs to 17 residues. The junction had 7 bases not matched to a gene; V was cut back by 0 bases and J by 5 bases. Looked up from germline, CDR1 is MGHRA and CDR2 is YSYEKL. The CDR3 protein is CASSQDQTSGVVDTQYF. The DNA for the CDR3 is TGCGCCAGCAGCCAAGACCAGACTAGCGGGGTGGTAGATACGCAGTATTTT.

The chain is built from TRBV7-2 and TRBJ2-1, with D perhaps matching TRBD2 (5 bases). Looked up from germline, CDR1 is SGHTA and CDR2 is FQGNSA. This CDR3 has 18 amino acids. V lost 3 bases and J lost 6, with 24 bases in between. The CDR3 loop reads CASSFAPGRTLMGNEQFF. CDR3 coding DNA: TGTGCCAGCAGCTTTGCTCCCGGACGGACTCTAATGGGCAATGAGCAGTTCTTC.

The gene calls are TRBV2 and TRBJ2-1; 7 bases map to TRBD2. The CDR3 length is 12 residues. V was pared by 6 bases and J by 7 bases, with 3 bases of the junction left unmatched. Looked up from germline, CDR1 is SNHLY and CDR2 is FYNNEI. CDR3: CASRSGGNEQFF. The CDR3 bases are TGTGCCAGCAGATCCGGGGGGAATGAGCAGTTCTTC.